This T cell receptor beta chain was found in a study of metastatic and nonmetastatic thyroid tumors. Study-level background: Malignant and benign thyroid patients had repertoires compared in peripheral blood and tumor or nodule tissue. Notes on the study in general: It was reported that TCR beta diversity was significantly higher in malignant thyroid tumors than benign nodules, in blood and tumor.

The CDR3 totals 16 residues. Germline assignment: CDR1 DFQATT and CDR2 SNEGSKA (reference sequence). With 1 base clipped from V and 0 bases from J, the junction kept 4 bases outside the gene matches. Source study methods: The study's classifier, a distant-metastasis tool for papillary thyroid cancer, was built using CDR3 differences across clinicopathological groups. TCRdb reprocessed the PCR reads using MiXCR. TCRdb, not the authors, supplied the V and J calls. The table lists roughly 14,000 clones, 20% to 25% of them singletons. Thyroid surgery took place with no prior treatment in any patient. This clone was recorded at least ten times. Its specificity is not known.

Sequencing was performed on tumor tissue. The chain combines TRBV20-1 with TRBJ2-2; 8 nucleotides line up with TRBD1. The source of this sequence is a female donor with papillary thyroid cancer or a benign thyroid nodule (not recorded which). Some clones in this sample may be carry-over from other donors' samples. This chain's CDR3 is CSARAGGIANTGELFF. CDR3 bases: TGCAGTGCTAGAGCAGGGGGCATCGCGAACACCGGGGAGCTGTTTTTT.